This TCR beta chain was profiled in a study of CD8+CD57+ T cells in acquired aplastic anemia. Study details: As sequenced from healthy donors, CD4+ cells averaged roughly 11 million reads. Overall study results and limits: Between the patient and control groups, CD8+ Simpson's diversity did not differ significantly.

Of note for this clonotype: The antigen is not known.

TCR beta VDJ combinations and CDR3 sequences were profiled from genomic DNA. TCRdb re-derived calls from the reads in MiXCR, one entry per CDR3 protein. The sample holds 80,000 or so distinct CDR3 sequences, approximately 46% seen once. The germline V gene has CDR1 SQVTM and CDR2 ANQGSEA. This CDR3 is 13 amino acids long. V shed 4 bases, J shed 5 bases, and the junction held 6 bases outside the gene matches. This TCR derives from a human donor in good health, serving as a control. The material sequenced was sorted CD4+, CD8+, or CD8+CD57+ T cells (not recorded which) from PBMCs. The chain employs TRBV29-1 and TRBJ2-7; TRBD2 aligns across 9 bases. This chain's CDR3 is CSVARTSENEQYF. In nucleotides, the CDR3 is TGCAGCGTTGCAAGGACTAGCGAGAACGAGCAGTACTTC.